The source of this T cell receptor beta chain is a study of OX40 agonist ivuxolimab in advanced cancers. General observations from the study: Dose levels from 0.1 to 3.0 mg/kg saw CD4+ and CD8+ blood T cells expand clonally by week 6. CD8+ T cells were the subset that, on average, had more expanded clones than CD4+. Also showing low normalized T-cell clonal expansion were some of the nonresponders.

Trimming left V 0 bases short and J 0 bases short, with 7 bases between. The CDR3 has 15 residues. Germline V gene sequence: CDR1 SGDLS, CDR2 YYNGEE. On this clone itself: Its antigen is not known.

Some clones are missing from TCRdb's copy, which holds only in-frame ones; the method was immunoSEQ multiplex PCR. Of some 60,000 clones detected, 90% to 95% appear once; the ten largest clones hold roughly 18%. The rearrangement links TRBV9 to TRBJ1-3, with unresolved D. The source material was CD4+ or CD8+ T cells sorted from blood, sampled in a trial of the OX40 agonist ivuxolimab. This TCR derives from an adult with an advanced solid tumor such as melanoma, head and neck, liver or kidney cancer. CDR3 region: CASSVGDSSGNTIYF. Written as DNA, the CDR3 is TGTGCCAGCAGCGTAGGGGATAGCTCTGGAAACACCATATATTTT.